The 8 T cell receptor beta chains below come from one sample, sequenced in a study of tissue T cells after allogeneic stem cell transplantation. Clones were read by immunoSEQ multiplex PCR, and TCRdb kept only the in-frame ones, dropping some. Altogether approximately 7,400 clones are present, almost 70% being singletons, with the ten largest covering about 0.73%. The sequenced sample was blood. Receptor source: a female BALB/c mouse in good health. The MHC haplotype recorded for the strain is H2-d.

Concerning this clone: Gene labels here are mouse ones. The observed sequence ends 1 residue before the CDR3 terminus, with the missing tail filled in from the germline J gene. The gene calls are TRBV29 and TRBJ2-2, with TRBD1 matching 10 bases. The germline V gene encodes CDR1 MSHET and CDR2 SYDVDS. The CDR3 has 14 amino acids. V gave up 6 bases and J gave up 6 bases; unmatched junction bases: 4. CDR3 DNA (partial): TGTGCTAGCAGGCCGGGACAGGGGCCCGGGCAGCTCTAC. This gives the protein CASRPGQGPGQLY. The CDR3, in full, reads CASRPGQGPGQLYF.

For this clone: Gene names follow the mouse nomenclature. The sequence runs out 1 residue before the end of the CDR3; the remainder is reconstructed from the germline J gene. The chain joins TRBV5 to TRBJ1-6; D not resolved. TRBJ1-6 carries the ORF label, with uncertain function. V gave up 4 bases and J gave up 3 bases, with 10 bases separating them. The CDR3 loop spans 15 amino acids. Germline V lookup: CDR1 LGHNA, CDR2 YNLKQL (reference sequence). The DNA read from the CDR3 is TGTGCCAGCAGCCCTCGGCAGGACTATAATTCGCCCCTCTAC. It encodes CASSPRQDYNSPLY. Given in full, the CDR3 is CASSPRQDYNSPLYF.

Details on this clone: Gene names are the mouse ones. The CDR3 extends 1 residue past the end of the read, so its final part is completed from the germline J gene. V is TRBV19 and J is TRBJ2-4; 11 bases fit TRBD1. The germline CDR1 and CDR2 sequences are FNHDT and SITEND (reference sequence). This CDR3 is built from 17 residues. V lost 1 base and J lost 0; bases outside the gene matches: 4. CDR3 residues: CASSITGTGGSQNTLYF. Partial CDR3 DNA: TGTGCCAGCAGTATAACCGGGACAGGGGGGAGTCAAAACACCTTGTAC.

As regards this clone: Mouse names are used for the genes. The sequenced fragment ends 1 residue before the CDR3 boundary, so the rest is inferred from the germline J gene. V is TRBV19 and J is TRBJ2-7; D might be TRBD1 (6 bases). Germline loops: CDR1 FNHDT, CDR2 SITEND (reference sequence). Trimming pared 2 bases from V and 4 bases from J, leaving 10 bases between. The CDR3 is made up of 13 amino acids. The CDR3 is CASSMGQSYEQYF. CDR3 DNA (partial): TGTGCCAGCAGTATGGGACAATCATATGAACAGTAC. The whole variable domain, filled in from reference TRBV19 and TRBJ2-7, reads GGIITQTPKFLIGQEGQKLTLKCQQNFNHDTMYWYRQDSGKGLRLIYYSITENDLQKGDLSEGYDASREKKSSFSLTVTSAQKNEMAVFLCASSMGQSYEQYFGPGTRLTVL.

On this clone: Genes and germline come from the mouse. The DNA ends 1 residue before the CDR3 does, and the rest of the CDR3 is filled in from the germline J gene. The rearrangement uses TRBV4 and TRBJ1-1, with 7 nucleotides matching TRBD1. V lost 5 bases and J lost 5; bases outside the gene matches: 2. This CDR3 has 12 residues. From germline, CDR1 is LGHDT and CDR2 YNNKQL (reference sequence). The CDR3 bases that were read are TGTGCCAGCAGCGACAGGGTGACAGAAGTCTTC. It is translated as CASSDRVTEVF. The whole CDR3 sequence is CASSDRVTEVFF.

Worth noting for this clone: The germline and genes are mouse ones. The read gets to within 1 residue of the CDR3 end, and the germline J gene fills in the rest. The chain couples TRBV19 to TRBJ2-5; D unresolved. Trimming stripped 2 bases from V and 2 bases from J, with 6 bases between. The CDR3 runs to 13 residues. CDR1 and CDR2 from the germline V gene are FNHDT and SITEND (reference sequence). CDR3 DNA (partial): TGTGCCAGCAGTATGTGGGCCCAAGACACCCAGTAC. It specifies CASSMWAQDTQY. From start to end, the CDR3 is CASSMWAQDTQYF.

Concerning this clone itself: Mouse gene names apply. The read terminates 1 residue ahead of where the CDR3 ends, so the germline J gene completes it. V and J are TRBV31 and TRBJ1-3, with 7 bases fitting TRBD1. The germline V gene has CDR1 GKSSPN and CDR2 SITVG. The CDR3 loop spans 15 amino acids. The trim removed 3 bases at V and 3 bases at J, leaving 8 bases unmatched. The CDR3 spells CAWSRTGTVGNTLYF. Partial CDR3 DNA: TGTGCCTGGAGCCGTACCGGGACAGTTGGAAATACGCTCTAT.

This clone was counted a few times. Gene labels here are mouse ones. Read coverage stops 1 residue before the CDR3 terminus; the germline J gene supplies the remainder. V and J are TRBV1 and TRBJ2-7; 9 bases line up with TRBD2. With V trimmed by 2 bases and J by 4 bases, 0 bases remained unmatched. Germline V gene lookup returns CDR1 NSQYPW and CDR2 LRSPGD (reference sequence). There are 13 residues in the CDR3. The CDR3: CTCSALGGYEQYF. Incomplete CDR3 DNA: TGCACCTGCAGTGCACTGGGGGGGTATGAACAGTAC.